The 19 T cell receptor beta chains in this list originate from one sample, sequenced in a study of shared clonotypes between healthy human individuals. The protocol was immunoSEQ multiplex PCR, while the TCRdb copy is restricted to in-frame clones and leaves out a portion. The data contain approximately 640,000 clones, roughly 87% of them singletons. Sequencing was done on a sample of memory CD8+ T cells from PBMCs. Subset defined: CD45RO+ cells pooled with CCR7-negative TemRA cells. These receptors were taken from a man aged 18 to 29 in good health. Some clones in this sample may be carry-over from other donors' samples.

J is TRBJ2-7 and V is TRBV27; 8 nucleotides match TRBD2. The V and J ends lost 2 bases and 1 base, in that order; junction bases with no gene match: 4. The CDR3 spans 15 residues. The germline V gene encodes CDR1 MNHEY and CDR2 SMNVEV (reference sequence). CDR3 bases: TGTGCCAGCAGTTTAACCCTAGCGGGTTCCTACGAGCAGTACTTC. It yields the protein CASSLTLAGSYEQYF.

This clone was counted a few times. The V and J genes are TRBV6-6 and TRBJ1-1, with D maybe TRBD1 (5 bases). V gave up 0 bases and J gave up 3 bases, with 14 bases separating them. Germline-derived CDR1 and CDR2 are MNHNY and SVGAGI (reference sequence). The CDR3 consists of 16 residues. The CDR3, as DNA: TGTGCCAGCAGTTACTCGAGAGGCCAGGGCTACACTGAAGCTTTCTTT. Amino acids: CASSYSRGQGYTEAFF.

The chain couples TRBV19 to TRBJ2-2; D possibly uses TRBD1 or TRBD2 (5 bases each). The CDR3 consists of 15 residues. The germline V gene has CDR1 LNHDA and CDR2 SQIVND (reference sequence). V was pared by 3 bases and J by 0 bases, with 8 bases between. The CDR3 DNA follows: TGTGCCAGTAGTATGGGACGGACGAACACCGGGGAGCTGTTTTTT. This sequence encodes CASSMGRTNTGELFF.

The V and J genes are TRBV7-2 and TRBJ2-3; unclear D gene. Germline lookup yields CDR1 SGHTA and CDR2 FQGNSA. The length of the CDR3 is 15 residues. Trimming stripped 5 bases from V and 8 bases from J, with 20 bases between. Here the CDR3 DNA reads TGTGCCAGCAGCGCCCGAGCCTGGACGTTTCCTACGCAGTATTTT. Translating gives CASSARAWTFPTQYF.

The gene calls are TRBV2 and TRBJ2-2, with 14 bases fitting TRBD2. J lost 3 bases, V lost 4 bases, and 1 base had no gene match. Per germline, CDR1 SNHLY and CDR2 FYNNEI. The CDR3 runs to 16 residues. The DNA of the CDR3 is TGTGCCAGCAGTGGGGGACTAGCGGGGGACACCGGGGAGCTGTTTTTT. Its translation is CASSGGLAGDTGELFF.

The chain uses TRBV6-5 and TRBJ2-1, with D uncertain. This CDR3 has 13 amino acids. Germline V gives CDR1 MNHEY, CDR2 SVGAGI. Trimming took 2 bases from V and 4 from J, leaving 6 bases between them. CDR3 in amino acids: CASSYADYNEQFF. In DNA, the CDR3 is TGTGCCAGCAGTTACGCGGATTACAATGAGCAGTTCTTC.

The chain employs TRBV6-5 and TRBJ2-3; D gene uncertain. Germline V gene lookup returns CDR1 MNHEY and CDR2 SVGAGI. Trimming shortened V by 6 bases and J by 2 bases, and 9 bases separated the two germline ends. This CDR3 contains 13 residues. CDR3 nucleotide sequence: TGTGCCAGCAGAAAAACCCACACAGATACGCAGTATTTT. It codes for CASRKTHTDTQYF.

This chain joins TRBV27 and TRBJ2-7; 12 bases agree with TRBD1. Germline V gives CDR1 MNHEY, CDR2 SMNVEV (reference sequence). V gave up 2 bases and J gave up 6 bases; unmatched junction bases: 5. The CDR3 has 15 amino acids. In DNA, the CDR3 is TGTGCCAGCAGTTTAACCGGGACAGGGGGCTCCGAGCAGTACTTC. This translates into CASSLTGTGGSEQYF.

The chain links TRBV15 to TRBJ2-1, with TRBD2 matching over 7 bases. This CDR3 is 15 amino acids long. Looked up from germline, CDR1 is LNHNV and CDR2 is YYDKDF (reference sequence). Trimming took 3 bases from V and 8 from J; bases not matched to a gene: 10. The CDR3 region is CATSRASGWNDEQFF. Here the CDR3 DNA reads TGTGCCACCAGCAGGGCTAGCGGATGGAACGATGAGCAGTTCTTC.

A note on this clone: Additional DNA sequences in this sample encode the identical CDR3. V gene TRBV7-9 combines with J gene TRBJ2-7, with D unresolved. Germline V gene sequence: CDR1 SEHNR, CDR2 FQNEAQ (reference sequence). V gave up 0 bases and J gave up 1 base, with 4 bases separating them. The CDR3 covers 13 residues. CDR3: CASSLAGSYEQYF. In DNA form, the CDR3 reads TGTGCCAGCAGCTTAGCCGGATCCTACGAGCAGTACTTC.

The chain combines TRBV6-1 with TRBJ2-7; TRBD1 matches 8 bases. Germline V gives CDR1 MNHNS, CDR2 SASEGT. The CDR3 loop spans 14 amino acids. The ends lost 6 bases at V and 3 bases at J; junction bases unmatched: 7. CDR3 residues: CASRPGQAVYEQYF. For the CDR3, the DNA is TGTGCCAGCAGGCCGGGACAGGCGGTCTACGAGCAGTACTTC.

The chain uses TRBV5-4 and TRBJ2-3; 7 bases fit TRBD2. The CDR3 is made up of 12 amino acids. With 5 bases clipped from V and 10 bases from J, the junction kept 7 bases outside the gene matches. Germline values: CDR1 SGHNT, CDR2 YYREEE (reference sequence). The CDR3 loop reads CASSSRLAAQYF. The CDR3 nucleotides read TGTGCCAGCAGTTCACGACTAGCAGCGCAGTATTTT.

The CDR3 sequence is CASSLLYRGGTPSLQQYF. CDR3 coding DNA: TGTGCCAGCAGTTTATTGTATCGGGGTGGGACACCGAGTCTCCAGCAGTACTTC. The genes are TRBV28 and TRBJ2-7, with D possibly TRBD1 on 6 matching bases. Between the trimmed V and J ends, which lost 1 base and 8 bases, there was a span of 27 bases. Germline V CDR1 and CDR2: MDHEN, SYDVKM. This CDR3 comprises 18 residues.

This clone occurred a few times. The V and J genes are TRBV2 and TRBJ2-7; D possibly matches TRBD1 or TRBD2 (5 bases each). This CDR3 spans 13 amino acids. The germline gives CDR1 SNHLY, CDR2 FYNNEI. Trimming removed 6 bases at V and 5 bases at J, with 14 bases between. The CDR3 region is CASSAGTPHEQYF. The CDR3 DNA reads TGTGCCAGCAGCGCCGGGACGCCCCACGAGCAGTACTTC.

CDR3 coding DNA: TGTGCCAGCAGCTTTAGCGGGGCGAAAGAGACCCAGTACTTC. Protein product: CASSFSGAKETQYF. The rearrangement uses TRBV7-9 and TRBJ2-5; 8 nucleotides agree with TRBD2. From germline, CDR1 is SEHNR and CDR2 FQNEAQ (reference sequence). V gave up 3 bases and J gave up 3 bases; unmatched junction bases: 3. The CDR3 runs 14 residues.

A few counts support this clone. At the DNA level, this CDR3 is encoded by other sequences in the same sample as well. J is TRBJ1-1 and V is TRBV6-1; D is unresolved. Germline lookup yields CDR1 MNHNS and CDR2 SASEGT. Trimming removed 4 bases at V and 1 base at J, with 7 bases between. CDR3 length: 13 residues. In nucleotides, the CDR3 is TGTGCCAGCAGTGGAGCAGAGAACACTGAAGCTTTCTTT. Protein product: CASSGAENTEAFF.

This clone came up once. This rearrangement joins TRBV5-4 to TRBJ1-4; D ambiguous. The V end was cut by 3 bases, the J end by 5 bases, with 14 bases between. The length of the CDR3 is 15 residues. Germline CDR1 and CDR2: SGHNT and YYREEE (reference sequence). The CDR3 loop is CASSSDRNRNEKLFF. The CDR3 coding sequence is TGTGCCAGCAGCTCGGACCGGAACCGGAATGAAAAACTGTTTTTT.

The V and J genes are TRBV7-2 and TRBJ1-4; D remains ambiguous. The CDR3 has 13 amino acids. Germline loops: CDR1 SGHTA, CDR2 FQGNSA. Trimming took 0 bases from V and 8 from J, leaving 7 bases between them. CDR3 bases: TGTGCCAGCAGCTTAGCACAGCTCGAAAAACTGTTTTTT. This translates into CASSLAQLEKLFF.

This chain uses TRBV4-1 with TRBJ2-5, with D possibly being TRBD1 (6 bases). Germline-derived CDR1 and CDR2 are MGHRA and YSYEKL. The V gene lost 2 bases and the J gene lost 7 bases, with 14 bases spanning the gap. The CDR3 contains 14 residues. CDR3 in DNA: TGCGCCAGCAGCCAAACGTCAGGGGCGGGGACCCAGTACTTC. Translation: CASSQTSGAGTQYF.